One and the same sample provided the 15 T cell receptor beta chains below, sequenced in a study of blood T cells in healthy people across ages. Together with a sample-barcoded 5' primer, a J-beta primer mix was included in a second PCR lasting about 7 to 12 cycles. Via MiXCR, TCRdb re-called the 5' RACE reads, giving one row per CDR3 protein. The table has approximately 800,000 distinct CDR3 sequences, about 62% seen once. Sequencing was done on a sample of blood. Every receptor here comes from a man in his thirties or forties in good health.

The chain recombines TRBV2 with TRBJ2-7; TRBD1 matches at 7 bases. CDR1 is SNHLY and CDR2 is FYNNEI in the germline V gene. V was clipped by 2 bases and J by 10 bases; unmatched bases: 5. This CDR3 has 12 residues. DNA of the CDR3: TGTGCCAGCAGTGAAATAGGGACAGATCAGTACTTC. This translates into CASSEIGTDQYF.

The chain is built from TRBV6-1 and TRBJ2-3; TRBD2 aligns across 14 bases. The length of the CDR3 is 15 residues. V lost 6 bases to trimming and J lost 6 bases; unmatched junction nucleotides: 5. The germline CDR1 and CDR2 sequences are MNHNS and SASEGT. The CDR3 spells CASRGLAGDTDTQYF. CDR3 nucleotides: TGTGCCAGCAGGGGACTAGCGGGGGATACGGATACGCAGTATTTT.

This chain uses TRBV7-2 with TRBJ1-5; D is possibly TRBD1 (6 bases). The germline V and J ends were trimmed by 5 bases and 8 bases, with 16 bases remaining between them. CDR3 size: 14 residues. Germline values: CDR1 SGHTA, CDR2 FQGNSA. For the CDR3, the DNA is TGTGCCAGCAGCATTAAGGGGGTCTCAGAGCCCCAGCATTTT. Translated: CASSIKGVSEPQHF.

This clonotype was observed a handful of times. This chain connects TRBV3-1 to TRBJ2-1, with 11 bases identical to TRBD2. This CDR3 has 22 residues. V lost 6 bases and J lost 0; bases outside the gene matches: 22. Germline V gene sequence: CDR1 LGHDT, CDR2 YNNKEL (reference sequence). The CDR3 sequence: CASRPGQGNSGGARRSYNEQFF. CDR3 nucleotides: TGTGCCAGCAGACCCGGACAGGGAAATAGCGGGGGGGCCAGACGCTCCTACAATGAGCAGTTCTTC.

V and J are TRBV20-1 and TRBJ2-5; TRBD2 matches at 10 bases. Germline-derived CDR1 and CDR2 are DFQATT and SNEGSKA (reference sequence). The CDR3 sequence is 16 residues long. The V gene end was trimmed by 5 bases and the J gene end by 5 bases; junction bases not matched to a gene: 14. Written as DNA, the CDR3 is TGCAGTGCTCGGACGAACAGCGGGGGGGCCTGGGAGACCCAGTACTTC. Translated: CSARTNSGGAWETQYF.

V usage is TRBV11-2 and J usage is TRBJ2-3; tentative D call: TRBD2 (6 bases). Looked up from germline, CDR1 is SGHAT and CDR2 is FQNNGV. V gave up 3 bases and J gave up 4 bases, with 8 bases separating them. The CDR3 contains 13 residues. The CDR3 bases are TGTGCCAGCAGCTTGGGACTTCCAGATACGCAGTATTTT. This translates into CASSLGLPDTQYF.

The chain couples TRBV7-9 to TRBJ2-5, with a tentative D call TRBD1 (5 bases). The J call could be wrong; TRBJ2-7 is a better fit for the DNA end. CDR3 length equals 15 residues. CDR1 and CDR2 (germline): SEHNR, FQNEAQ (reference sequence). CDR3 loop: CASSLFRVSRDEQYF. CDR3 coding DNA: TGTGCCAGCAGCTTATTCAGGGTCAGCCGGGACGAGCAGTACTTC.

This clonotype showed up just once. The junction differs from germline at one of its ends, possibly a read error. The DNA of the CDR3 is TGTGCCTGCAGTTTAGGGCAGGGGGCCAACAATGAGCAGTTCTTC. This encodes CACSLGQGANNEQFF. The chain employs TRBV12-3 or TRBV12-4 and TRBJ2-1; 8 bases agree with TRBD1. The CDR3 is made up of 15 amino acids.

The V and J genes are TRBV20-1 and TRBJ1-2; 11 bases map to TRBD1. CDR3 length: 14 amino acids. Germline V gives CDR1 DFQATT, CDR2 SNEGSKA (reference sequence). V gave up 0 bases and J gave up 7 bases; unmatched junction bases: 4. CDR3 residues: CSARDGQGAGGYTF. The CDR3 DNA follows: TGCAGTGCTAGAGATGGACAGGGGGCGGGTGGCTACACCTTC.

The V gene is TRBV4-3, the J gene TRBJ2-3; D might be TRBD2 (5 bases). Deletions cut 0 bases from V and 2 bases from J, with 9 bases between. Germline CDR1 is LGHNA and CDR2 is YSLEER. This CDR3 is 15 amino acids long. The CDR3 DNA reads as TGCGCCAGCAGCCAAGAAACTAGGGACACAGATACGCAGTATTTT. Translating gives CASSQETRDTDTQYF.

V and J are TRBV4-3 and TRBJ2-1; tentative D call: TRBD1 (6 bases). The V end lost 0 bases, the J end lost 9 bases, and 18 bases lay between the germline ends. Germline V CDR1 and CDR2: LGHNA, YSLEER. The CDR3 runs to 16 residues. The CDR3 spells CASSQDTPHRESEQFF. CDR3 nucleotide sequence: TGCGCCAGCAGCCAAGATACCCCCCACAGGGAATCTGAGCAGTTCTTC.

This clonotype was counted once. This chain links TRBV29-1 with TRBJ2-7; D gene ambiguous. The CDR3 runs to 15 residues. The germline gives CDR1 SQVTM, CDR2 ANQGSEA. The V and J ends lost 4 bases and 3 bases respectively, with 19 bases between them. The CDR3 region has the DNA TGCAGCGTTGCCGGTGGGGAAAAGGGTATCTACGAGCAGTACTTC. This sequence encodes CSVAGGEKGIYEQYF.

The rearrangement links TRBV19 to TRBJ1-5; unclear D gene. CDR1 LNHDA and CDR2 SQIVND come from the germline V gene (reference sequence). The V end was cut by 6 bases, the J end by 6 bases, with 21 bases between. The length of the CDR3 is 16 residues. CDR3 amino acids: CASSLLSERGAQPQHF. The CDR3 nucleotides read TGTGCCAGTAGCCTCCTTTCGGAGCGTGGTGCTCAGCCCCAGCATTTT.

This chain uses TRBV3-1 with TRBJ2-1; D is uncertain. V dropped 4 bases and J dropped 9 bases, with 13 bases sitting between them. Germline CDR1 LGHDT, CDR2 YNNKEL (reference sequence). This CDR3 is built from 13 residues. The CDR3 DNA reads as TGTGCCAGCAGCCTCATAGAAAATCCTGAGCAGTTCTTC. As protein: CASSLIENPEQFF.

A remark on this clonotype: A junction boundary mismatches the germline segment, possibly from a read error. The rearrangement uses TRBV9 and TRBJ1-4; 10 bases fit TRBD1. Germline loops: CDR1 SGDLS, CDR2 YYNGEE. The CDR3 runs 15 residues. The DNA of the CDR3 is TGTGCCAGCAGCCCTAGACAGGGGGCGCTTGAAAGACTGTTTTTT. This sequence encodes CASSPRQGALERLFF.